These T cell receptor beta chains were read from a single sample in a study of blood T cell repertoires in COVID-19. Measured with immunoSEQ multiplex PCR; TCRdb has only the in-frame clones, and not every one. Of hundreds of thousands of clones listed, around 83% are singletons. Sequencing input: peripheral blood. The receptors here all came from a man older than 75 with acute or convalescent COVID-19. Each CDR3 is given without its conserved first and last residue.

length	V	CDR3
10	TRBV6-5	ASSYSEGLAF
12	TRBV6-2/TRBV6-3	ASSRTPGGYGYT
11	TRBV6-1	ASSELNGNTIY
14	TRBV5-5	ASSFTGGRNNQPQH
12	TRBV6-5	ASRTGGYNSPLH
11	TRBV24-1	ATRAGGANEQF
14	TRBV7-8	ASSRGWSGEDGGYT
14	TRBV5-1	ASSSDRAGGNTEAF
11	TRBV2	ARPKGQGYGYT
15	TRBV5-1	ASSLEGLAGGTDTQY
14	TRBV11-2	ASSARSVAGVNEQY
11	TRBV11-2	ASSQTGNQPQH
12	TRBV10-2	ASRHTDRNQPQH
13	TRBV28	ASSLGGDTSYEQY
11	TRBV18	ASSPRSRYEQY
14	TRBV11-2	ASSLDTWGRGSPLH
9	TRBV10-1	ASSGKGKQY
14	TRBV4-2	ASSQAGLAGANEQF
11	TRBV12-3/TRBV12-4	ASRFGQGHEQY
12	TRBV2	ASSLQGADTEAF
13	TRBV21-1	ASSKETDRNQPQH
12	TRBV6-5	ASKVNQGSQPQH
15	TRBV10-1	ASSESIGGMIPNEQF
11	TRBV25-1	ASSGGTAYEQY
12	TRBV19	ASSIIGQVYEQY
14	TRBV4-1	ASSPLGQGPIYEQY
14	TRBV6-4	ASSLTPGQVYNEQF
12	TRBV5-6	ASSYSTGRQSQH
9	TRBV20-1	SAGHPNEQF
10	TRBV30	AWSVAVLRRF
11	TRBV5-8	ASSLRGYQPQH
13	TRBV7-9	ASSLDRTTNEKLF
9	TRBV5-1	ASSFQYEQF
13	TRBV7-2	ASSFGGRLFGELF
15	TRBV6-1	ASSDRRGALRNQPQH
14	TRBV28	ASTLGGWGSGQPQH
15	TRBV27	ASSFRAGTDSNSPLH
14	TRBV7-9	ASSLGLALRKDEQY
14	TRBV3-1/TRBV3-2	ASSQAGGFSGNTIY